Shown below are 11 T cell receptor beta chains from a single sample sequenced in a study of T cell responses to AZD1222 COVID-19 vaccine. Produced via immunoSEQ multiplex PCR; TCRdb's table is partial and in-frame only. The sample includes roughly 80,000 clones, approximately 90% seen only once; the top ten take roughly 4.3%. The sample in question was peripheral blood, obtained on day 0 of MenACWY control vaccination. The receptors originated from an adult in good health.

The genes are TRBV29-1 and TRBJ1-1; 7 nucleotides align to TRBD1. The germline V gene has CDR1 SQVTM and CDR2 ANQGSEA. This CDR3 spans 14 amino acids. The J segment lost 3 bases and the V segment lost 7 bases, leaving 11 bases of the junction unmatched. The CDR3 loop reads CSGRSWDRYTEAFF. CDR3 sequence (DNA): TGCAGCGGCCGCTCTTGGGACAGATACACTGAAGCTTTCTTT. The full variable domain, with the rest looked up from reference TRBV29-1 and TRBJ1-1, is SAVISQKPSRDICQRGTSLTIQCQVDSQVTMMFWYRQQPGQSLTLIATANQGSEATYESGFVIDKFPISRPNLTFSTLTVSNMSPEDSSIYLCSGRSWDRYTEAFFGQGTRLTVV.

V usage is TRBV18 and J usage is TRBJ1-2; TRBD1 matches at 7 bases. Per germline, CDR1 KGHSH and CDR2 LQKENI. V shed 3 bases, J shed 7 bases, and the junction held 11 bases outside the gene matches. The CDR3 length is 15 residues. Written as DNA, the CDR3 is TGTGCCAGCTCACCCTCGTCGACAGGGTCCACTGGCTACACCTTC. It is translated as CASSPSSTGSTGYTF.

This sequence joins TRBV28 and TRBJ1-3, with D perhaps matching TRBD1 (6 bases). Germline V gene lookup returns CDR1 MDHEN and CDR2 SYDVKM. The CDR3 spans 16 residues. V was shortened by 1 base and J by 4 bases, with 14 bases between the two germline ends. CDR3 sequence: CASSLSPGDGGNTIYF. The CDR3 DNA reads TGTGCCAGCAGTTTATCACCAGGGGATGGAGGAAACACCATATATTTT.

V gene TRBV7-2 combines with J gene TRBJ2-7; TRBD1 agrees at 8 bases. Germline lookup yields CDR1 SGHTA and CDR2 FQGNSA. The CDR3 has 15 residues. With 1 base clipped from V and 7 bases from J, the junction kept 9 bases outside the gene matches. The CDR3 nucleotides read TGTGCCAGCAGCTTAGAGCGGCAGGGGGCTCGGGAGCAGTACTTC. The encoded protein is CASSLERQGAREQYF.

The chain joins TRBV24-1 to TRBJ2-7; D not resolved. This CDR3 has 16 residues. With 2 bases removed from V and 2 bases from J, the gap between germline ends came to 15 bases. Germline-derived CDR1 and CDR2 are KGHDR and SFDVKD. The CDR3 sequence is CATSDSVEASPYEQYF. Written as DNA, the CDR3 is TGTGCCACCAGTGATTCGGTCGAAGCCAGTCCCTACGAGCAGTACTTC.

The J gene is TRBJ1-2, the V gene TRBV20-1, with D tentatively TRBD1 (6 bases). Between the trimmed V and J ends, which lost 6 bases and 4 bases, there was a span of 9 bases. Looked up from germline, CDR1 is DFQATT and CDR2 is SNEGSKA (reference sequence). The CDR3 runs to 11 residues. The CDR3 here is CSAQGGYGYTF. In DNA, the CDR3 is TGCAGTGCCCAAGGGGGCTATGGCTACACCTTC.

The chain links TRBV29-1 to TRBJ1-2, with 7 positions matching TRBD1. Germline loops: CDR1 SQVTM, CDR2 ANQGSEA. The CDR3 totals 14 residues. The junction had 12 bases not matched to a gene; V was cut back by 8 bases and J by 3 bases. DNA of the CDR3: TGCAGCTCAGGGTTGACAGGGACGGACTATGGCTACACCTTC. Translation: CSSGLTGTDYGYTF.

The chain has TRBV9 and TRBJ2-7; TRBD2 matches at 8 bases. Germline CDR1 is SGDLS and CDR2 is YYNGEE. The ends lost 1 base at V and 7 bases at J; junction bases unmatched: 7. This CDR3 has 14 residues. DNA for the CDR3: TGTGCCAGCAGCGTAACAGCGGGAGCGGGGGAGCAGTACTTC. Translation gives CASSVTAGAGEQYF.

This clone was counted a single time. This chain connects TRBV9 to TRBJ1-1, with no clear D. Germline CDR1 is SGDLS and CDR2 is YYNGEE. The CDR3 runs to 11 residues. Trimming cost V 2 bases and J 8 bases, with 7 bases left between them. DNA of the CDR3: TGTGCCAGCAGCGTCGACGGAGAAGCTTTCTTT. Translation gives CASSVDGEAFF.

The chain uses TRBV24-1 and TRBJ2-1, with a possible D match to TRBD1 (5 bases). The CDR3 is made up of 13 amino acids. Germline V gene sequence: CDR1 KGHDR, CDR2 SFDVKD. Trimming took off 5 bases at V and 8 bases at J, with 12 bases between the two ends. The CDR3: CATSVPGWDEQFF. The CDR3 DNA reads as TGTGCCACCAGTGTTCCAGGGTGGGATGAGCAGTTCTTC.

The J gene is TRBJ2-1, the V gene TRBV7-2; D unresolved. Germline lookup yields CDR1 SGHTA and CDR2 FQGNSA. The ends were cut back, 3 bases at V and 10 bases at J, with 13 bases in the middle. The CDR3 runs to 13 residues. Here the CDR3 reads CASSFTTASEQFF. The CDR3 region has the DNA TGTGCCAGCAGCTTCACGACTGCGTCCGAGCAGTTCTTC. Full variable domain (remainder filled in from reference TRBV7-2 and TRBJ2-1): GAGVSQSPSNKVTEKGKDVELRCDPISGHTALYWYRQSLGQGLEFLIYFQGNSAPDKSGLPSDRFSAERTGGSVSTLTIQRTQQEDSAVYLCASSFTTASEQFFGPGTRLTVL.